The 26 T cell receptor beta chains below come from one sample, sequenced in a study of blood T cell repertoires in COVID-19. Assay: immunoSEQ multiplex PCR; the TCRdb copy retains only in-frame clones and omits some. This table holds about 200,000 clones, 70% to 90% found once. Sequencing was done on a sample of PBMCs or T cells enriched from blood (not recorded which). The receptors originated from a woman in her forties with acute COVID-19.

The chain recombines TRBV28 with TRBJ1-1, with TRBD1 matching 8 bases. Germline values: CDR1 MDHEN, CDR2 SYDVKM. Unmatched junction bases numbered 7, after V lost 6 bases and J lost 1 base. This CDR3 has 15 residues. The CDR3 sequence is CASRTSGTGNTEAFF. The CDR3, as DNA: TGTGCCAGCAGGACCTCCGGGACAGGGAACACTGAAGCTTTCTTT. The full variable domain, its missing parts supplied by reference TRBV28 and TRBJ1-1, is DVKVTQSSRYLVKRTGEKVFLECVQDMDHENMFWYRQDPGLGLRLIYFSYDVKMKEKGDIPEGYSVSREKKERFSLILESASTNQTSMYLCASRTSGTGNTEAFFGQGTRLTVV.

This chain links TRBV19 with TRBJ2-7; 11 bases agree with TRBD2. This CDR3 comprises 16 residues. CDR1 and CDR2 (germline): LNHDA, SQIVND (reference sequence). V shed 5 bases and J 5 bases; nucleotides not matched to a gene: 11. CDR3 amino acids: CASSPPTSGSWNEQYF. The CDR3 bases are TGTGCCAGTAGTCCACCAACTAGCGGGAGTTGGAACGAGCAGTACTTC.

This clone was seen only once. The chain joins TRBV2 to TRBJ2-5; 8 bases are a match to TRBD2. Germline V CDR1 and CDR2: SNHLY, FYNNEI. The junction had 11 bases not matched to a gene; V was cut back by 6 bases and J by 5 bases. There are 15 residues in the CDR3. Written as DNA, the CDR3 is TGTGCCAGCAGGACGACTAGCGTTGGAACGGAGACCCAGTACTTC. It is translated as CASRTTSVGTETQYF. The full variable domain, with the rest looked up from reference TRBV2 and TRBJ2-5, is EPEVTQTPSHQVTQMGQEVILRCVPISNHLYFYWYRQILGQKVEFLVSFYNNEISEKSEIFDDQFSVERPDGSNFTLKIRSTKLEDSAMYFCASRTTSVGTETQYFGPGTRLLVL.

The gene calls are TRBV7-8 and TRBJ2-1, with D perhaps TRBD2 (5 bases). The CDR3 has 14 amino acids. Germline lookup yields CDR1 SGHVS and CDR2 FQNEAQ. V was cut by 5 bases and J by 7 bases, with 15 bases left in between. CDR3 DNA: TGTGCCAGCAGCCCGAGGGTGCCGCAAAATGAGCAGTTCTTC. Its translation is CASSPRVPQNEQFF.

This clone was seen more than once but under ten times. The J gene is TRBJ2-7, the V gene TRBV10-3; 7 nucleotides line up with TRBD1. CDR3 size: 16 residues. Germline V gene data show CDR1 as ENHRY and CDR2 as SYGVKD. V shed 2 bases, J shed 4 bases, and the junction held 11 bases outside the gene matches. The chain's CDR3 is CAISEAVTTGFYEQYF. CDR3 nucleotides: TGTGCCATCAGTGAGGCGGTGACGACAGGGTTTTACGAGCAGTACTTC.

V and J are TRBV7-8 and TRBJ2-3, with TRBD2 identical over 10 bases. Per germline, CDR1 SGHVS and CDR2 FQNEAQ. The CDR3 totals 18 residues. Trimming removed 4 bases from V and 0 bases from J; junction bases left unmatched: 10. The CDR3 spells CASSSKPWTSGSTDTQYF. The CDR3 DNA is TGTGCCAGCAGCTCCAAGCCGTGGACTAGCGGAAGCACAGATACGCAGTATTTT.

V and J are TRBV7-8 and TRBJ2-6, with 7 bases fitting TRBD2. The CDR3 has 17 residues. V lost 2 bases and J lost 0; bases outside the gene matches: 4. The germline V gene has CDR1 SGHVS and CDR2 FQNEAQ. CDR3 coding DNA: TGTGCCAGCAGCTTAATGGCGGGGGTCTCTGGGGCCAACGTCCTGACTTTC. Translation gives CASSLMAGVSGANVLTF.

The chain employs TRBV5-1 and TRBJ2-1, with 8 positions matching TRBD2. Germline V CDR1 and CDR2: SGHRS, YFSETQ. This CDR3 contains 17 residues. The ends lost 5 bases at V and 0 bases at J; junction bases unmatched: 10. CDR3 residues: CASSPAGVSDSYNEQFF. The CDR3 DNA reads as TGCGCCAGCAGTCCAGCGGGAGTCTCGGACTCCTACAATGAGCAGTTCTTC.

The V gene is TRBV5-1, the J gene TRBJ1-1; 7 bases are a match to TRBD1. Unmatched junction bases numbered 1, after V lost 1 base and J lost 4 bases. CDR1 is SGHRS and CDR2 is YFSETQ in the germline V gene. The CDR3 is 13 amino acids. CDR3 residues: CASSLSGGTEAFF. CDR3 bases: TGCGCCAGCAGCTTGTCAGGGGGCACTGAAGCTTTCTTT.

The CDR3 here is CATSWEGSRGEKLFF. The CDR3 nucleotides read TGCGCCACCTCCTGGGAGGGATCACGAGGGGAAAAACTGTTTTTT. V and J are TRBV10-2 and TRBJ1-4; D is unresolved. Germline CDR1 WSHSY, CDR2 SAAADI. The CDR3 contains 15 residues. Deletions cut 10 bases from V and 8 bases from J, with 23 bases between.

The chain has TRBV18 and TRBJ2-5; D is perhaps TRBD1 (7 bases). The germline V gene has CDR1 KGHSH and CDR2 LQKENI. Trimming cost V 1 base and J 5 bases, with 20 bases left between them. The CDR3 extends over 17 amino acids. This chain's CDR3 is CASSPQSRGGAGETQYF. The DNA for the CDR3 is TGTGCCAGCTCACCACAGAGTCGAGGGGGCGCGGGGGAGACCCAGTACTTC.

This CDR3 reads CSVTWYTSHEQYF. The CDR3 DNA is TGCAGCGTCACCTGGTATACTTCCCACGAGCAGTACTTC. The V call is TRBV29-1, the J call TRBJ2-7; no definite D call. The germline V and J ends were trimmed by 6 bases and 5 bases, with 17 bases remaining between them. The CDR3 runs to 13 residues. Germline CDR1 and CDR2: SQVTM and ANQGSEA.

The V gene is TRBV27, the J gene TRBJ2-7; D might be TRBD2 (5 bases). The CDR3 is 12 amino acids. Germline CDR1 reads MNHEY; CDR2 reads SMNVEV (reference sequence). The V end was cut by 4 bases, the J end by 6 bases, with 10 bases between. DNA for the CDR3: TGTGCCAGCAGTTCCCCGGGAACCGAGCAGTACTTC. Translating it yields CASSSPGTEQYF.

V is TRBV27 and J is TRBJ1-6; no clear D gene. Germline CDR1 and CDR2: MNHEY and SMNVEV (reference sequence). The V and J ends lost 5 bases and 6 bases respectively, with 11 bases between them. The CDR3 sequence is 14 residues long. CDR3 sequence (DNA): TGTGCCAGCAGTATTGGAGGGTTTAATTCACCCCTCCACTTT. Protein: CASSIGGFNSPLHF.

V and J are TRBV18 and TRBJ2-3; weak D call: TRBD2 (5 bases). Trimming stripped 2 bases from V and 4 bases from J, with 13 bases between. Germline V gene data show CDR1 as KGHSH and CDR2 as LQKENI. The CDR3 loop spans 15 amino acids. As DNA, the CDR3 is TGTGCCAGCTCACCATCGAGGGCTGGCGCAGATACGCAGTATTTT. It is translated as CASSPSRAGADTQYF.

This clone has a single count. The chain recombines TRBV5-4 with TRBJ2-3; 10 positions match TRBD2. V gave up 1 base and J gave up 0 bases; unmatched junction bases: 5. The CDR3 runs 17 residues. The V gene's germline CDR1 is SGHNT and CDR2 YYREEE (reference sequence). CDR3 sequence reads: CASSLRKLAGSTDTQYF. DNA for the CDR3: TGTGCCAGCAGCTTGAGAAAACTAGCGGGGAGCACAGATACGCAGTATTTT. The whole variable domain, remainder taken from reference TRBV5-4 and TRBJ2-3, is ETGVTQSPTHLIKTRGQQVTLRCSSQSGHNTVSWYQQALGQGPQFIFQYYREEENGRGNFPPRFSGLQFPNYSSELNVNALELDDSALYLCASSLRKLAGSTDTQYFGPGTRLTVL.

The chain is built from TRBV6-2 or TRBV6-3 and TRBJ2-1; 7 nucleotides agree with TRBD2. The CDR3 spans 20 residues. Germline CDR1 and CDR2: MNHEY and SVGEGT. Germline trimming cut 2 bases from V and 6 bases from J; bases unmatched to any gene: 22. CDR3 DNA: TGTGCCAGCAGTTACATGGCGGGAGTAGGAATTCTAGGAGTATTCAATGAGCAGTTCTTC. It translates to CASSYMAGVGILGVFNEQFF.

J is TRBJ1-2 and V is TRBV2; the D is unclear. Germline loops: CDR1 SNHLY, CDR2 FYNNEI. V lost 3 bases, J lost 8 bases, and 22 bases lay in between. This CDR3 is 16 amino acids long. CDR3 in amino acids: CASSEADPRIALGYTF. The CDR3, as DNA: TGTGCCAGCAGTGAGGCCGACCCGCGGATAGCCTTGGGCTACACCTTC.

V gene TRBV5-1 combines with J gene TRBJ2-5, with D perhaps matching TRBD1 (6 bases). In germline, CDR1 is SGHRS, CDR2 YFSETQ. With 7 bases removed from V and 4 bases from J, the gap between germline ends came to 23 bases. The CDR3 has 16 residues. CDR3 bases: TGCGCCAGCCGTATTGATTGGCCTGGCAGGGGAGAGACCCAGTACTTC. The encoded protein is CASRIDWPGRGETQYF.

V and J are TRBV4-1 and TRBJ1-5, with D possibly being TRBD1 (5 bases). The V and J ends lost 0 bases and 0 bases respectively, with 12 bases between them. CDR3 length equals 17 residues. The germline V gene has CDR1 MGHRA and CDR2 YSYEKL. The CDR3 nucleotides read TGCGCCAGCAGCCAAGACCCCAGGGATTATAGCAATCAGCCCCAGCATTTT. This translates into CASSQDPRDYSNQPQHF.

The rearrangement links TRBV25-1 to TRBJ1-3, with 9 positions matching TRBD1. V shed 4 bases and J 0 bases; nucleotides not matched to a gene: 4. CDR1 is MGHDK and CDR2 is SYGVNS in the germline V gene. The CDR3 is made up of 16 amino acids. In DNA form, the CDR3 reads TGTGCCAGCAGTGGCAGGGACAGGGTCTCTGGAAACACCATATATTTT. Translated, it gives CASSGRDRVSGNTIYF.

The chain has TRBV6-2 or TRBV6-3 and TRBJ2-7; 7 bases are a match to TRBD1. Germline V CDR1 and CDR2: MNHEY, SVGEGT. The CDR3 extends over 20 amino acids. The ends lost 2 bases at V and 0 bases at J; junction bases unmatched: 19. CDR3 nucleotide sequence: TGTGCCAGCAGTTACCCCATGGGACAGCTTGCGTCCCCAAGCTCCTACGAGCAGTACTTC. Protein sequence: CASSYPMGQLASPSSYEQYF.

The CDR3 protein is CASSQQKGTKGFTEAFF. CDR3 nucleotide sequence: TGCGCCAGCAGCCAGCAAAAGGGGACAAAGGGTTTCACTGAAGCTTTCTTT. This chain connects TRBV5-1 to TRBJ1-1; D is possibly TRBD1 (6 bases). The CDR3 covers 17 residues. Germline-derived CDR1 and CDR2 are SGHRS and YFSETQ. Trimming took off 4 bases at V and 4 bases at J, with 23 bases between the two ends.

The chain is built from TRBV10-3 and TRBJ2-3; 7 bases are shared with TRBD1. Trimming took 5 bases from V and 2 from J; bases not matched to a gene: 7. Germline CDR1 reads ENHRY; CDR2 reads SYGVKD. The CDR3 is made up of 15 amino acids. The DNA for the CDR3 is TGTGCCATCAGTACACAGACAGGGTCCACAGATACGCAGTATTTT. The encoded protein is CAISTQTGSTDTQYF.

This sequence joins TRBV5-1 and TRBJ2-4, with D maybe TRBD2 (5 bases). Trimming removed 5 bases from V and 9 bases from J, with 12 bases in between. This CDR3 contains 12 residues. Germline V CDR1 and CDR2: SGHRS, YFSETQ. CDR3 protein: CASRAEETIQYF. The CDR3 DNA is TGCGCCAGCAGGGCGGAGGAGACCATTCAGTACTTC.

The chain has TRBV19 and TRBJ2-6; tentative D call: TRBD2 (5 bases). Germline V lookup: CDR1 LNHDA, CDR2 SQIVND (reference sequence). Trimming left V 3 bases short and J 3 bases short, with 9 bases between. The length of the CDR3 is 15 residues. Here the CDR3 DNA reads TGTGCCAGTAGTATGTCGGGATATGGGGCCAACGTCCTGACTTTC. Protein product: CASSMSGYGANVLTF. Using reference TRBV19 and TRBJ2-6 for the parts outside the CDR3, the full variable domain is DGGITQSPKYLFRKEGQNVTLSCEQNLNHDAMYWYRQDPGQGLRLIYYSQIVNDFQKGDIAEGYSVSREKKESFPLTVTSAQKNPTAFYLCASSMSGYGANVLTFGAGSRLTVL.